The 28 T cell receptor beta chains below were found in one sample sequenced in a study of Graves' ophthalmopathy and Graves' hyperthyroidism. The TCR beta CDR3 regions underwent amplification from RNA transcripts. Investigators did first-round RT-PCR with HTBI primers, then second-round multiplex PCR. Each CDR3 protein is one row after TCRdb ran MiXCR on the multiplex PCR reads. The sample consists of 500,000 to 600,000 distinct CDR3 sequences, approximately 37% of them appearing once. Specimen: peripheral blood or thyroid tissue (not recorded which). All receptors derive from an adult man with Graves' hyperthyroidism.

In its sample, this clonotype was seen once. Sequence at one end of the junction differs from germline and may be a read error. This chain's CDR3 is CASTVQGHTEAF. The CDR3 nucleotides are TGTGCCAGCACTGTACAGGGGCATACTGAAGCTTTC. The chain links TRBV2 to TRBJ2-6; 7 bases agree with TRBD1. Germline assignment: CDR1 SNHLY and CDR2 FYNNEI. This CDR3 contains 12 residues.

On this clonotype: With a much larger clone just one base away, this may be a read error. The chain is built from TRBV2 and TRBJ1-5; D perhaps matches TRBD1 (5 bases). The germline gives CDR1 SNHLY, CDR2 FYNNEI. The CDR3 is 15 amino acids. Trimming left V 7 bases short and J 6 bases short, with 19 bases between. CDR3 protein: CASTGGGAWGQPQHF. For the CDR3, the DNA is TGTGCCAGCACTGGGGGAGGGGCCTGGGGTCAGCCCCAGCATTTT.

In its sample, this clonotype was seen a few times. This sequence joins TRBV19 and TRBJ1-5; D gene ambiguous. The CDR3 loop spans 15 amino acids. The V end was cut by 1 base, the J end by 3 bases, with 10 bases between. Germline CDR1 reads LNHDA; CDR2 reads SQIVND (reference sequence). The CDR3 region has the DNA TGTGCCAGTAGTATAGGTAGCAGCCCCAATCAGCCCCAGCATTTT. Protein product: CASSIGSSPNQPQHF.

Comment on this clonotype: The junction departs from germline at one end; a sequencing error may be responsible. This chain links TRBV10-2 with TRBJ2-2; TRBD1 or TRBD2 may be the D gene (5 bases each). Germline V lookup: CDR1 WSHSY, CDR2 SAAADI. The CDR3 length is 15 residues. The CDR3 nucleotides read TGCGCCGGCAGTCCCGGGACCACGGACACCGGGGAGCTGTTTTTT. Amino acid sequence: CAGSPGTTDTGELFF.

This clonotype has at least ten counts. V gene TRBV19 combines with J gene TRBJ2-7; D unclear. The CDR3 has 15 residues. The V end lost 9 bases, the J end lost 0 bases, and 18 bases lay between the germline ends. Germline V gene lookup returns CDR1 LNHDA and CDR2 SQIVND (reference sequence). The CDR3 bases are TGTGCCAGCAGCTTGTCTAGTGGCGGCTCCTACGAGCAGTACTTC. Residues: CASSLSSGGSYEQYF.

This clonotype occurred many times. This chain links TRBV4-2 with TRBJ1-2; D is perhaps TRBD1 (5 bases). Germline V gene lookup returns CDR1 LGHNA and CDR2 YNFKEQ. The CDR3 length is 15 residues. V was clipped by 0 bases and J by 1 base, with 9 bases between them. The DNA for the CDR3 is TGTGCCAGCAGCCAAGAGGGACGGGATAACTATGGCTACACCTTC. Residues: CASSQEGRDNYGYTF.

This clonotype turned up a few times. This chain links TRBV7-8 with TRBJ1-5; D may be TRBD1 (6 bases). The ends were cut back, 5 bases at V and 0 bases at J, with 14 bases in the middle. The CDR3 length is 16 residues. Germline loops: CDR1 SGHVS, CDR2 FQNEAQ. The CDR3 nucleotides are TGTGCCAGCAGCGCCCGACAGGCATATAGCAATCAGCCCCAGCATTTT. The encoded protein is CASSARQAYSNQPQHF.

This clonotype was counted many times. This chain connects TRBV24-1 to TRBJ2-2, with 9 bases aligning to TRBD1. CDR3 length equals 16 residues. V was clipped by 4 bases and J by 6 bases; unmatched bases: 8. Germline V gene lookup returns CDR1 KGHDR and CDR2 SFDVKD. Written as DNA, the CDR3 is TGTGCCACCAGTGAGCCTGACAGGGGGTCGTCCGGGGAGCTGTTTTTT. Protein: CATSEPDRGSSGELFF.

The chain uses TRBV7-9 and TRBJ2-2, with 11 nucleotides matching TRBD1. After removal of 3 bases from V and 4 bases from J, the junction contained 7 bases not matched to a gene. Germline lookup yields CDR1 SEHNR and CDR2 FQNEAQ (reference sequence). This CDR3 is built from 17 residues. This CDR3 reads CASSLFRTGGLTGELFF. The DNA of the CDR3 is TGTGCCAGCAGCTTGTTTAGGACAGGGGGCCTCACCGGGGAGCTGTTTTTT.

Remarks on this clonotype: Its ends do not fully match the called genes, so a read error is possible. The CDR3 is CASSTNLAEHNEQFF. CDR3 DNA sequence: TGTGCCAGCAGTACAAACCTAGCGGAACACAATGAGCAGTTTTTT. The chain recombines TRBV6-1 with TRBJ2-2; 7 positions agree with TRBD2. CDR3 length equals 15 residues. The germline V gene has CDR1 MNHNS and CDR2 SASEGT.

This clonotype was detected a few times. This chain uses TRBV12-3 or TRBV12-4 with TRBJ2-5, with TRBD2 identical over 15 bases. The CDR3 is 18 residues long. J gave up 5 bases and V 6 bases, and 13 bases lay outside the gene matches. Here the CDR3 DNA reads TGTGCCAGCAGCCCAGGGACTAGCGGGGGGTTATGGTCGGAGACCCAGTACTTC. Translation: CASSPGTSGGLWSETQYF.

This clonotype was observed a handful of times. This rearrangement joins TRBV6-1 to TRBJ1-3; 8 nucleotides align to TRBD1. The CDR3 extends over 17 amino acids. In germline, CDR1 is MNHNS, CDR2 SASEGT. V shed 4 bases, J shed 0 bases, and the junction held 8 bases outside the gene matches. The CDR3 loop is CASSGGTGAFSGNTIYF. For the CDR3, the DNA is TGTGCCAGCAGTGGAGGGACAGGAGCCTTCTCTGGAAACACCATATATTTT.

At least ten counts were recorded for this clonotype. CDR3 sequence reads: CASSPRRGGWTEAFF. DNA for the CDR3: TGTGCCAGTAGTCCCCGACGGGGCGGTTGGACTGAAGCTTTCTTT. The chain joins TRBV19 to TRBJ1-1; possible D gene TRBD1, 5 bases. The CDR3 has 15 amino acids. V lost 5 bases, J lost 5 bases, and 18 bases lay in between. Germline V gene data show CDR1 as LNHDA and CDR2 as SQIVND (reference sequence).

This clonotype was seen repeatedly, ten times or more. The V gene is TRBV2, the J gene TRBJ1-6; the D gene is possibly TRBD1 (6 bases). Germline values: CDR1 SNHLY, CDR2 FYNNEI. CDR3 size: 17 residues. Trimming stripped 11 bases from V and 4 bases from J, with 24 bases between. The CDR3 DNA is TGTGCCGGAGGACAGTACGGATCCCCAAAGTATAATTCACCCCTCCACTTT. This translates into CAGGQYGSPKYNSPLHF.

The CDR3 nucleotides are TGCAGCGTTGTAGGTTCCGGGGAGCAGTACTTC. Translated: CSVVGSGEQYF. This chain uses TRBV29-1 with TRBJ2-7, with no clear D. This CDR3 has 11 amino acids. Per germline, CDR1 SQVTM and CDR2 ANQGSEA. The germline V and J ends were trimmed by 4 bases and 7 bases, with 11 bases remaining between them.

This clonotype has ten or more counts. V is TRBV24-1 and J is TRBJ2-5; D may be TRBD2 (6 bases). This CDR3 region has 13 residues. Trimming cost V 6 bases and J 0 bases, with 7 bases left between them. Germline values: CDR1 KGHDR, CDR2 SFDVKD. CDR3: CATSWGDQETQYF. Written as DNA, the CDR3 is TGTGCCACCAGTTGGGGGGACCAAGAGACCCAGTACTTC.

A remark on this clonotype: With a much larger clone just one base away, this may be a read error. The chain joins TRBV7-9 to TRBJ2-7, with D unclear. Germline values: CDR1 SEHNR, CDR2 FQNEAQ (reference sequence). This CDR3 has 14 residues. Here the CDR3 reads CASSERGYPYEQHF. The CDR3 DNA is TGTGCCAGCAGTGAACGAGGATACCCCTACGAGCAGCACTTC.

Concerning this clonotype: A much larger clone lies a single base off, so this may be a read error. The V and J genes are TRBV7-2 and TRBJ1-1; no firm D call. There are 12 residues in the CDR3. Trimming cost V 5 bases and J 7 bases, with 11 bases left between them. In germline, CDR1 is SGHTA, CDR2 FQGNSA. The CDR3 spells CASSHNGYEAFF. CDR3 sequence (DNA): TGTGCCAGCAGCCACAACGGATATGAAGCTTTCTTT.

This clonotype appeared a few times. The J gene is TRBJ2-7, the V gene TRBV6-1; 8 bases fit TRBD1. The CDR3 spans 13 residues. The germline V gene has CDR1 MNHNS and CDR2 SASEGT. The junction had 1 base not matched to a gene; V was cut back by 3 bases and J by 3 bases. CDR3 sequence: CASSEGQDYEQYF. CDR3 DNA: TGTGCCAGCAGTGAGGGACAGGACTACGAGCAGTACTTC.

DNA for the CDR3: TGTGCCAGCAGCCGTAGACTAGCGGGGGGCTACACCTTC. It encodes CASSRRLAGGYTF. The rearrangement links TRBV7-9 to TRBJ1-2; D not resolved. This CDR3 has 13 residues. The V end was cut by 5 bases, the J end by 8 bases, with 15 bases between. CDR1 and CDR2 from the germline V gene are SEHNR and FQNEAQ (reference sequence).

This clonotype has more than one count but fewer than ten. The V and J genes are TRBV20-1 and TRBJ1-2; 10 bases align to TRBD1. The V segment lost 5 bases and the J segment 4 bases; nucleotides outside the gene matches: 7. The CDR3 extends over 14 amino acids. In germline, CDR1 is DFQATT, CDR2 SNEGSKA (reference sequence). CDR3 region: CSAARQGAAYGYTF. DNA of the CDR3: TGCAGTGCTGCCCGACAGGGGGCGGCCTATGGCTACACCTTC.

The rearrangement links TRBV15 to TRBJ1-4; 10 bases agree with TRBD1. CDR1 LNHNV and CDR2 YYDKDF come from the germline V gene (reference sequence). V lost 3 bases to trimming and J lost 8 bases; unmatched junction nucleotides: 9. The CDR3 extends over 16 amino acids. The CDR3 DNA is TGTGCCACCAGCAGCGACGGGACAGGGGTGGAAGAAAAACTGTTTTTT. It is translated as CATSSDGTGVEEKLFF.

The chain has TRBV6-6 and TRBJ2-5; a possible D gene is TRBD2 (6 bases). Trimming left V 5 bases short and J 5 bases short, with 15 bases between. CDR1 and CDR2 from the germline V gene are MNHNY and SVGAGI (reference sequence). The CDR3 is made up of 14 amino acids. The CDR3: CASSPRDSRETQYF. The DNA for the CDR3 is TGTGCCAGCAGTCCCCGGGACTCCAGGGAGACCCAGTACTTC.

This rearrangement joins TRBV2 to TRBJ2-1, with D perhaps TRBD1 (6 bases). Looked up from germline, CDR1 is SNHLY and CDR2 is FYNNEI. Trimming cost V 5 bases and J 8 bases, with 13 bases left between them. This CDR3 has 13 amino acids. CDR3 protein: CASSSSQGHEQFF. The CDR3 DNA sequence: TGTGCCAGCAGTTCATCACAGGGACATGAGCAGTTCTTC.

The rearrangement joins TRBV20-1 to TRBJ2-7; the match to TRBD1 covers 8 bases. Germline V gene lookup returns CDR1 DFQATT and CDR2 SNEGSKA (reference sequence). The CDR3 loop spans 14 amino acids. V was clipped by 6 bases and J by 1 base; unmatched bases: 8. This chain's CDR3 is CSAIDRGQSYEQYF. As DNA, the CDR3 is TGCAGTGCCATAGACAGGGGCCAATCCTACGAGCAGTACTTC.

The chain links TRBV7-9 to TRBJ1-1, with 7 positions matching TRBD1. Per the germline V gene, CDR1 is SEHNR and CDR2 is FQNEAQ (reference sequence). The trim removed 5 bases at V and 0 bases at J, leaving 3 bases unmatched. The CDR3 is made up of 14 amino acids. Here the CDR3 DNA reads TGTGCCAGCAGCACAGGGGTCGTGAACACTGAAGCTTTCTTT. Translation gives CASSTGVVNTEAFF.

CDR3: CSGVRDRGKETQYF. In DNA, the CDR3 is TGCAGCGGCGTACGGGACAGGGGGAAAGAGACCCAGTACTTC. This chain uses TRBV29-1 with TRBJ2-5; 11 bases match TRBD1. V shed 7 bases and J 3 bases; nucleotides not matched to a gene: 7. This CDR3 is 14 amino acids long. Germline lookup yields CDR1 SQVTM and CDR2 ANQGSEA.

The chain couples TRBV2 to TRBJ1-2; 7 bases line up with TRBD1. Trimming took 4 bases from V and 4 from J; bases not matched to a gene: 9. The germline V gene has CDR1 SNHLY and CDR2 FYNNEI. This CDR3 is built from 15 residues. For the CDR3, the DNA is TGTGCCAGCAGTGGGGACAGAGGGGACCTCTATGGCTACACCTTC. Protein product: CASSGDRGDLYGYTF.